The 7 T cell receptor beta chains below come from one sample, sequenced in a study of T cell responses to AZD1222 COVID-19 vaccine. Measured with immunoSEQ multiplex PCR; TCRdb has only the in-frame clones, and not every one. The table lists 90,000 or so clones, approximately 89% of them singletons. This specimen was peripheral blood, taken 28 days after the second AZD1222 dose. The receptors shown here come from an adult who received the AZD1222 COVID-19 vaccine.

This clone has a handful of counts. The rearrangement links TRBV2 to TRBJ1-1; D is unclear. The CDR3 extends over 13 amino acids. Germline values: CDR1 SNHLY, CDR2 FYNNEI. Trimming cost V 7 bases and J 0 bases, with 9 bases left between them. The CDR3 reads CASTSALNTEAFF. The CDR3 region has the DNA TGTGCCAGCACCTCAGCATTGAACACTGAAGCTTTCTTT.

The genes are TRBV12-3 or TRBV12-4 and TRBJ1-5; D is ambiguous. Deletions cut 7 bases from V and 5 bases from J, with 12 bases between. The CDR3 length is 13 residues. The CDR3 DNA follows: TGTGCCAGCACACGGCGCTGGGATCAGCCCCAGCATTTT. Protein: CASTRRWDQPQHF.

The chain recombines TRBV5-4 with TRBJ2-7; 8 nucleotides match TRBD1. The CDR3 consists of 13 residues. The ends lost 2 bases at V and 6 bases at J; junction bases unmatched: 4. Germline V CDR1 and CDR2: SGHNT, YYREEE (reference sequence). The CDR3: CASSLQGGGEQYF. CDR3 coding DNA: TGTGCCAGCAGCTTACAGGGGGGTGGCGAGCAGTACTTC.

V and J are TRBV4-1 and TRBJ1-1; D is uncertain. The CDR3 is 17 amino acids. Per the germline V gene, CDR1 is MGHRA and CDR2 is YSYEKL. Deletions cut 1 base from V and 0 bases from J, with 15 bases between. CDR3 residues: CASSQGGRASMNTEAFF. The DNA of the CDR3 is TGCGCCAGCAGCCAAGGAGGCCGAGCGTCGATGAACACTGAAGCTTTCTTT.

The V call is TRBV20-1, the J call TRBJ2-4; D may be TRBD1 (5 bases). Trimming took 3 bases from V and 0 from J, leaving 6 bases between them. The CDR3 is made up of 13 amino acids. Germline V gene data show CDR1 as DFQATT and CDR2 as SNEGSKA (reference sequence). The CDR3 DNA sequence: TGCAGTGCTAGTAGGGGAGCCAAAAACATTCAGTACTTC. Protein sequence: CSASRGAKNIQYF.

V usage is TRBV27 and J usage is TRBJ2-3; 9 bases are shared with TRBD2. V lost 2 bases, J lost 4 bases, and 22 bases stayed unmatched. The germline gives CDR1 MNHEY, CDR2 SMNVEV (reference sequence). This CDR3 is built from 21 residues. The DNA for the CDR3 is TGTGCCAGCAGTTTAGGATTCCGTTTCACCCCGGCTAGCGGGGACCCAGATACGCAGTATTTT. As protein: CASSLGFRFTPASGDPDTQYF.

The chain has TRBV25-1 and TRBJ1-2, with a tentative D call TRBD1 (6 bases). This CDR3 has 15 amino acids. The germline V gene encodes CDR1 MGHDK and CDR2 SYGVNS. Trimming took off 1 base at V and 8 bases at J, with 17 bases between the two ends. For the CDR3, the DNA is TGTGCCAGCAGTGAATGGGGGCAGGCAGTCAAGGGCTACACCTTC. This encodes CASSEWGQAVKGYTF.